These 27 T cell receptor beta chains were all obtained from the same sample, sequenced in a study of blood T cell repertoires in COVID-19. TCRdb keeps only in-frame clones here, not all; method: immunoSEQ multiplex PCR. Seen here are about 220,000 clones, 85% observed once, and the top ten hold approximately 2.6%. Specimen: peripheral blood. Receptors originate from a man aged 50-59 years who had recovered from COVID-19.

The gene calls are TRBV28 and TRBJ2-7, with 10 bases lining up with TRBD2. After removal of 3 bases from V and 4 bases from J, the junction contained 6 bases not matched to a gene. Germline V lookup: CDR1 MDHEN, CDR2 SYDVKM. This CDR3 has 15 amino acids. This CDR3 reads CASSFVTSGKYEQYF. Here the CDR3 DNA reads TGTGCCAGCAGTTTCGTCACTAGCGGGAAGTACGAGCAGTACTTC.

The chain couples TRBV5-7 to TRBJ1-1; 8 positions agree with TRBD1. TRBV5-7 is designated an ORF whose function remains uncertain. The ends lost 4 bases at V and 1 base at J; junction bases unmatched: 6. The CDR3 length is 15 residues. Written as DNA, the CDR3 is TGTGCCAGCAGCGGTCGGGACAGGAGGAACACTGAAGCTTTCTTT. Translated, it gives CASSGRDRRNTEAFF.

CDR3 amino acids: CASSLYSSYQETQYF. The CDR3 DNA follows: TGTGCCAGCAGCTTGTACTCCTCGTACCAAGAGACCCAGTACTTC. V usage is TRBV7-6 and J usage is TRBJ2-5, with no clear D. V was shortened by 3 bases and J by 0 bases, with 11 bases between the two germline ends. CDR1 and CDR2 from the germline V gene are SGHVS and FNYEAQ. The CDR3 is 15 amino acids.

CDR3 nucleotide sequence: TGTGCCAGCAGCGGTAGCCTCGGACAGGGCAACGGGGAGCTGTTTTTT. Translation: CASSGSLGQGNGELFF. The chain carries TRBV9 and TRBJ2-2; 8 bases line up with TRBD1. J was trimmed by 7 bases and V by 3 bases; bases with no gene match: 11. The CDR3 length is 16 residues. CDR1 and CDR2 from the germline V gene are SGDLS and YYNGEE. Full variable domain (rest looked up from reference TRBV9 and TRBJ2-2): DSGVTQTPKHLITATGQRVTLRCSPRSGDLSVYWYQQSLDQGLQFLIQYYNGEERAKGNILERFSAQQFPDLHSELNLSSLELGDSALYFCASSGSLGQGNGELFFGEGSRLTVL.

The chain combines TRBV4-1 with TRBJ2-1; 9 bases are shared with TRBD2. CDR1 and CDR2 (germline): MGHRA, YSYEKL. J gave up 8 bases and V 1 base, and 12 bases lay outside the gene matches. The CDR3 runs 17 residues. The CDR3 is CASSQVLREGGLYEQFF. CDR3 nucleotides: TGCGCCAGCAGCCAAGTCTTGCGGGAGGGTGGTCTGTATGAGCAGTTCTTC.

This clone was counted only a few times. CDR3 sequence: CASREAGRPEQYF. For the CDR3, the DNA is TGTGCCAGCAGGGAGGCGGGCCGCCCCGAGCAGTACTTC. The chain has TRBV6-5 and TRBJ2-7, with D possibly being TRBD2 (5 bases). The CDR3 has 13 residues. Germline CDR1 and CDR2: MNHEY and SVGAGI. Trimming removed 6 bases from V and 6 bases from J, with 15 bases in between.

The genes are TRBV5-5 and TRBJ2-5; 8 bases match TRBD2. V trimming: 4 bases; J trimming: 1 base; junction bases outside the gene matches: 6. The CDR3 sequence is 15 residues long. Germline lookup yields CDR1 SGHKS and CDR2 YYEKEE (reference sequence). CDR3 amino acids: CASSPGGQSQETQYF. The CDR3 DNA reads as TGTGCCAGCAGCCCGGGGGGGCAGAGCCAAGAGACCCAGTACTTC.

The rearrangement links TRBV11-3 to TRBJ2-3; a possible D gene is TRBD2 (6 bases). With 5 bases removed from V and 2 bases from J, the gap between germline ends came to 17 bases. Germline CDR1 SGHNT, CDR2 YENEEA. CDR3 length: 16 amino acids. CDR3: CASSLYGGGITDTQYF. DNA of the CDR3: TGTGCCAGCAGCCTGTACGGGGGAGGAATCACAGATACGCAGTATTTT.

This chain uses TRBV3-1 (or the pseudogene TRBV3-2) with TRBJ2-3; a weak D match, TRBD2 (5 bases). Between the trimmed V and J ends, which lost 4 bases and 1 base, there was a span of 9 bases. CDR3 length equals 14 residues. Looked up from germline, CDR1 is LGHDT and CDR2 is YNNKEL (reference sequence). This CDR3 reads CASSLSGGTDTQYF. CDR3 DNA sequence: TGTGCCAGCAGCCTGTCCGGGGGCACAGATACGCAGTATTTT.

The chain has TRBV28 and TRBJ1-2; 10 bases are shared with TRBD1. In germline, CDR1 is MDHEN, CDR2 SYDVKM. CDR3 length: 13 amino acids. The junction had 1 base not matched to a gene; V was cut back by 6 bases and J by 3 bases. CDR3 protein: CASRGTGDYGYTF. CDR3 nucleotides: TGTGCCAGCAGGGGGACAGGGGACTATGGCTACACCTTC.

The chain employs TRBV19 and TRBJ1-2, with D hard to call. Germline V gene data show CDR1 as LNHDA and CDR2 as SQIVND (reference sequence). V lost 5 bases and J 3 bases, leaving 7 bases between the germline ends. The CDR3 is 12 residues long. The CDR3 spells CASSAGYYGYTF. The CDR3 DNA is TGTGCCAGTAGTGCGGGGTACTATGGCTACACCTTC.

The chain is built from TRBV11-3 and TRBJ2-2; possibly TRBD2 for D (6 bases). The CDR3 has 14 residues. Trimming pared 5 bases from V and 5 bases from J, leaving 12 bases between. Germline CDR1 and CDR2: SGHNT and YENEEA. The CDR3 region is CASSLGGLTGELFF. The CDR3 DNA sequence: TGTGCCAGCAGCCTGGGGGGATTAACCGGGGAGCTGTTTTTT.

The V call is TRBV2, the J call TRBJ2-1; TRBD1 is a possible D gene (6 bases). Trimming pared 4 bases from V and 8 bases from J, leaving 15 bases between. CDR1 is SNHLY, CDR2 FYNNEI, per germline. This CDR3 has 14 amino acids. The CDR3 DNA reads as TGTGCCAGCAGTGCACCCCGCAGGGGCGATGAGCAGTTCTTC. Its translation: CASSAPRRGDEQFF.

The genes are TRBV28 and TRBJ2-5; TRBD1 matches at 7 bases. The germline CDR1 and CDR2 sequences are MDHEN and SYDVKM. This CDR3 is 15 amino acids long. J was trimmed by 4 bases and V by 3 bases; bases with no gene match: 8. The CDR3 sequence is CASSFGDRTSETQYF. The CDR3 bases are TGTGCCAGCAGTTTTGGGGACAGAACCTCAGAGACCCAGTACTTC.

The chain links TRBV28 to TRBJ1-3, with a tentative D call TRBD1 (6 bases). V was cut by 7 bases and J by 4 bases, with 17 bases left in between. This CDR3 region has 15 residues. Germline CDR1 and CDR2: MDHEN and SYDVKM. CDR3: CASISSGTLGNTIYF. The CDR3 DNA reads TGTGCCAGCATCTCGTCCGGGACATTAGGAAACACCATATATTTT. The whole variable domain, remainder taken from reference TRBV28 and TRBJ1-3, is DVKVTQSSRYLVKRTGEKVFLECVQDMDHENMFWYRQDPGLGLRLIYFSYDVKMKEKGDIPEGYSVSREKKERFSLILESASTNQTSMYLCASISSGTLGNTIYFGEGSWLTVV.

The V call is TRBV30, the J call TRBJ2-1, with TRBD2 matching 7 bases. The CDR3 is 16 amino acids. The V and J ends lost 1 base and 2 bases, in that order; junction bases with no gene match: 8. From germline, CDR1 is GTSNPN and CDR2 SVGIG (reference sequence). CDR3 amino acids: CAWSGSGGSPYNEQFF. CDR3 sequence (DNA): TGTGCCTGGAGTGGGAGTGGCGGGAGCCCCTACAATGAGCAGTTCTTC.

The chain couples TRBV18 to TRBJ2-7, with 8 positions matching TRBD2. The germline V gene has CDR1 KGHSH and CDR2 LQKENI. This CDR3 is 15 amino acids long. V lost 4 bases and J lost 2; bases outside the gene matches: 7. CDR3 in amino acids: CASSQGFGGAYEQYF. The DNA for the CDR3 is TGTGCCAGCTCACAGGGCTTCGGGGGGGCCTACGAGCAGTACTTC. Drawing the rest from reference TRBV18 and TRBJ2-7, the complete variable domain is NAGVMQNPRHLVRRRGQEARLRCSPMKGHSHVYWYRQLPEEGLKFMVYLQKENIIDESGMPKERFSAEFPKEGPSILRIQQVVRGDSAAYFCASSQGFGGAYEQYFGPGTRLTVT.

The chain carries TRBV15 and TRBJ2-2; TRBD2 is a possible D gene (5 bases). The CDR3 covers 13 residues. Germline assignment: CDR1 LNHNV and CDR2 YYDKDF (reference sequence). V was cut by 11 bases and J by 2 bases, with 12 bases left in between. In DNA form, the CDR3 reads TGTGCCTACGGGGATCCCAACACCGGGGAGCTGTTTTTT. This gives the protein CAYGDPNTGELFF.

The genes are TRBV5-1 and TRBJ2-1; no reliable D call. This CDR3 contains 12 residues. Trimming cost V 0 bases and J 10 bases, with 8 bases left between them. Germline CDR1 is SGHRS and CDR2 is YFSETQ. CDR3: CASSLGTEEQFF. Written as DNA, the CDR3 is TGCGCCAGCAGCTTGGGAACCGAGGAGCAGTTCTTC.

The rearrangement links TRBV18 to TRBJ2-3; weak D call: TRBD1 (8 bases). Deletions cut 3 bases from V and 4 bases from J, with 17 bases between. The CDR3 consists of 16 residues. Germline-derived CDR1 and CDR2 are KGHSH and LQKENI. The CDR3 spells CASSPSQGGSADTQYF. CDR3 nucleotides: TGTGCCAGCTCACCCTCACAGGGGGGGTCGGCAGATACGCAGTATTTT. Full variable domain (missing parts from reference TRBV18 and TRBJ2-3): NAGVMQNPRHLVRRRGQEARLRCSPMKGHSHVYWYRQLPEEGLKFMVYLQKENIIDESGMPKERFSAEFPKEGPSILRIQQVVRGDSAAYFCASSPSQGGSADTQYFGPGTRLTVL.

The chain carries TRBV20-1 and TRBJ2-7, with 13 bases that match TRBD2. After removal of 3 bases from V and 3 bases from J, the junction contained 14 bases not matched to a gene. This CDR3 is built from 18 residues. Germline CDR1 DFQATT, CDR2 SNEGSKA (reference sequence). The CDR3: CSASLRWTSGSIGYEQYF. The CDR3 nucleotides read TGCAGTGCTAGTCTCCGCTGGACTAGCGGGAGTATCGGCTACGAGCAGTACTTC.

The chain uses TRBV14 and TRBJ1-2; D might be TRBD1 (6 bases). With 0 bases removed from V and 8 bases from J, the gap between germline ends came to 13 bases. Germline V gives CDR1 SGHDN, CDR2 FVKESK. The CDR3 extends over 14 amino acids. The CDR3 DNA is TGTGCCAGCAGCCAAGATTTCAGGGGCCGGGGCTACACCTTC. Its translation is CASSQDFRGRGYTF.

The J gene is TRBJ2-7, the V gene TRBV27, with D possibly TRBD1 on 6 matching bases. V was clipped by 5 bases and J by 3 bases, with 14 bases between them. Germline CDR1 and CDR2: MNHEY and SMNVEV (reference sequence). The CDR3 has 14 amino acids. In DNA form, the CDR3 reads TGTGCCAGCAGTGCCCGGGACATCATCTACGAGCAGTACTTC. Its protein is CASSARDIIYEQYF.

The chain joins TRBV18 to TRBJ1-6; 9 bases fit TRBD1. With 6 bases clipped from V and 11 bases from J, the junction kept 11 bases outside the gene matches. The length of the CDR3 is 15 residues. Germline-derived CDR1 and CDR2 are KGHSH and LQKENI. CDR3 protein: CASSSGQGVGTPLHF. The CDR3, as DNA: TGTGCCAGCTCCTCGGGACAGGGTGTTGGGACACCCCTCCACTTT.

The chain links TRBV15 to TRBJ2-7; 10 bases are shared with TRBD2. There are 15 residues in the CDR3. The junction had 4 bases not matched to a gene; V was cut back by 0 bases and J by 5 bases. The germline CDR1 and CDR2 sequences are LNHNV and YYDKDF (reference sequence). CDR3 region: CATSRDEREGNEQYF. CDR3 nucleotide sequence: TGTGCCACCAGCAGAGACGAGCGGGAGGGGAACGAGCAGTACTTC.

The chain employs TRBV25-1 and TRBJ2-3; weak D call: TRBD1 (5 bases). Germline V gene data show CDR1 as MGHDK and CDR2 as SYGVNS. Trimming removed 3 bases from V and 0 bases from J, with 10 bases in between. The CDR3 consists of 15 residues. The CDR3 DNA follows: TGTGCCAGCAGTGATTCGACAGTTAGCACAGATACGCAGTATTTT. Encoded protein: CASSDSTVSTDTQYF.

This clone was counted only a few times. V and J are TRBV7-2 and TRBJ1-6, with D tentatively TRBD1 (6 bases). The ends were cut back, 7 bases at V and 6 bases at J, with 22 bases in the middle. The CDR3 is 17 residues long. Germline V gene lookup returns CDR1 SGHTA and CDR2 FQGNSA. CDR3 sequence: CASTRQGTPTANSPLHF. DNA of the CDR3: TGTGCCAGCACTCGCCAGGGGACCCCCACTGCTAATTCACCCCTCCACTTT.